The 4 T cell receptor beta chains below all came from one sample that was sequenced in a study of shared clonotypes between healthy human individuals (dated by TCRdb to the early 2020s). Libraries were constructed by the immunoSEQ multiplex PCR assay. Not all clones reach the TCRdb copy of this immuneACCESS table, which keeps in-frame sequences only. Checked studies attribute under half of the gap to unresolved V genes and leave the rest unexplained. Counted in this sample were around 560,000 clones; approximately 95% of them appeared once. The ten largest account for approximately 0.11% of the sample. CD8 naive samples were obtained by positive selection for CCR7 among CD45RO-negative cells, yielding a CD45RA+CCR7+ population from which TemRA cells were excluded. Sample: naive CD8+ T cells sorted from blood. Interpreted using the paper, the cell subset or site label stands for: CD45RA+CCR7+. The receptors shown here come from a woman aged 25-40 years in good health.

The V call is TRBV27, the J call TRBJ2-5; 8 positions match TRBD1. V was clipped by 10 bases and J by 5 bases; unmatched bases: 9. Germline CDR1 MNHEY, CDR2 SMNVEV (reference sequence). The CDR3 loop spans 13 amino acids. In nucleotides, the CDR3 is TGTGCCAACACCAAGGACAGGGCGGAGACCCAGTACTTC. This codes for CANTKDRAETQYF.

Points on this clone: This sample includes further DNA sequences coding for the same CDR3. CDR3 bases: TGCGCCAGCAGTCTGAGCCGTGCCCCTCCGGACGAGCAGTACTTC. Residues: CASSLSRAPPDEQYF. J is TRBJ2-7 and V is TRBV4-1, with D hard to call. The V end lost 6 bases, the J end lost 5 bases, and 20 bases lay between the germline ends. Germline CDR1 reads MGHRA; CDR2 reads YSYEKL. The CDR3 runs 15 residues.

This chain joins TRBV5-4 and TRBJ2-7, with 8 bases aligning to TRBD1. Germline-derived CDR1 and CDR2 are SGHNT and YYREEE (reference sequence). V gave up 1 base and J gave up 2 bases; unmatched junction bases: 2. CDR3 length equals 14 residues. CDR3 in DNA: TGTGCCAGCAGCTTGCAACAGGGGGCCTACGAGCAGTACTTC. This encodes CASSLQQGAYEQYF.

This chain links TRBV10-2 with TRBJ2-7; TRBD1 aligns across 9 bases. The CDR3 consists of 13 residues. CDR1 and CDR2 (germline): WSHSY, SAAADI. The junction had 7 bases not matched to a gene; V was cut back by 7 bases and J by 6 bases. This chain's CDR3 is CASIADRGAEQYF. For the CDR3, the DNA is TGCGCCAGCATCGCTGACAGGGGGGCCGAGCAGTACTTC.